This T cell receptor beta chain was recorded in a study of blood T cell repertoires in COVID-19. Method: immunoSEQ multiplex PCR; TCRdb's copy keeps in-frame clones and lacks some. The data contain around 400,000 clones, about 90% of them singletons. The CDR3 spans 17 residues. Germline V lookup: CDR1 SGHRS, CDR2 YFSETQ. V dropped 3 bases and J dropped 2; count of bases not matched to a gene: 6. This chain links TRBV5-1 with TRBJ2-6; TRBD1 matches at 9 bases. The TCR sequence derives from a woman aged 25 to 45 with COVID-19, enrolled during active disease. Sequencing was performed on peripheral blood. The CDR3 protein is CASSSGDRATGANVLTF. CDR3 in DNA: TGCGCCAGCAGCTCGGGGGACAGGGCAACTGGGGCCAACGTCCTGACTTTC. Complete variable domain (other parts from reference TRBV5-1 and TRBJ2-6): KAGVTQTPRYLIKTRGQQVTLSCSPISGHRSVSWYQQTPGQGLQFLFEYFSETQRNKGNFPGRFSGRQFSNSRSEMNVSTLELGDSALYLCASSSGDRATGANVLTFGAGSRLTVL.